The next 27 T cell receptor beta chains were all read from a single sample in a study of blood T cell repertoires in COVID-19. Using immunoSEQ multiplex PCR, the repertoire was profiled, and TCRdb retains in-frame clones only, with some absent. The sample shows about 130,000 clones, nearly 90% of them seen only once. Sequences were obtained from peripheral blood. These receptors all stem from a woman of 80 years or more with acute or convalescent COVID-19.

The chain uses TRBV29-1 and TRBJ2-7; D ambiguous. V was trimmed by 4 bases and J by 0 bases, leaving 16 bases between them. CDR1 is SQVTM and CDR2 is ANQGSEA in the germline V gene. The CDR3 runs 15 residues. CDR3 in DNA: TGCAGCGTTGGGGTTCCCAGAACAGTCTCCTACGAGCAGTACTTC. Its protein product is CSVGVPRTVSYEQYF.

The CDR3 reads CASGFQGVKGYTF. CDR3 nucleotide sequence: TGTGCTAGTGGTTTCCAGGGGGTTAAAGGCTACACCTTC. The chain couples TRBV12-5 to TRBJ1-2; 7 bases agree with TRBD1. V gave up 3 bases and J gave up 8 bases; unmatched junction bases: 6. The CDR3 covers 13 residues. Germline assignment: CDR1 LGHNT and CDR2 FRNRAP.

The chain links TRBV7-8 to TRBJ1-4; TRBD1 might be the D (6 bases). Germline values: CDR1 SGHVS, CDR2 FQNEAQ. The CDR3 is 15 amino acids. Trimming left V 1 base short and J 6 bases short, with 12 bases between. In nucleotides, the CDR3 is TGTGCCAGCAGCTTAGGTCAGGGGTACGATGAAAAACTGTTTTTT. This gives the protein CASSLGQGYDEKLFF.

The chain joins TRBV6-5 to TRBJ1-1; D is unresolved. CDR1 MNHEY and CDR2 SVGAGI come from the germline V gene. With 2 bases removed from V and 1 base from J, the gap between germline ends came to 8 bases. The CDR3 has 14 residues. The CDR3 here is CASSYTDSNTEAFF. CDR3 DNA: TGTGCCAGCAGTTACACGGACTCGAACACTGAAGCTTTCTTT.

This clone has a single count. The CDR3 reads CASSFEGGMKTQYF. DNA for the CDR3: TGCGCCAGCAGCTTCGAAGGAGGGATGAAGACCCAGTACTTC. The chain employs TRBV5-1 and TRBJ2-5; D may be TRBD2 (6 bases). V dropped 2 bases and J dropped 6 bases, with 14 bases sitting between them. The V gene's germline CDR1 is SGHRS and CDR2 YFSETQ. The CDR3 covers 14 residues.

The chain is built from TRBV29-1 and TRBJ1-2, with TRBD1 as a possible D gene (5 bases). Germline CDR1 and CDR2: SQVTM and ANQGSEA. This CDR3 is built from 14 residues. Trimming left V 7 bases short and J 4 bases short, with 19 bases between. The CDR3 reads CSDATVSPSYGYTF. CDR3 nucleotides: TGCAGCGACGCGACAGTAAGCCCGAGCTATGGCTACACCTTC.

The rearrangement links TRBV25-1 to TRBJ2-5; D not certain. Germline V gene lookup returns CDR1 MGHDK and CDR2 SYGVNS. The length of the CDR3 is 14 residues. V dropped 1 base and J dropped 3 bases, with 9 bases sitting between them. The CDR3 sequence is CASSESEQEETQYF. As DNA, the CDR3 is TGTGCCAGCAGTGAATCGGAGCAAGAAGAGACCCAGTACTTC. Complete variable domain (other parts from reference TRBV25-1 and TRBJ2-5): EADIYQTPRYLVIGTGKKITLECSQTMGHDKMYWYQQDPGMELHLIHYSYGVNSTEKGDLSSESTVSRIRTEHFPLTLESARPSHTSQYLCASSESEQEETQYFGPGTRLLVL.

The gene calls are TRBV5-4 and TRBJ1-2; D may be TRBD1 (6 bases). Looked up from germline, CDR1 is SGHNT and CDR2 is YYREEE (reference sequence). V was trimmed by 4 bases and J by 6 bases, leaving 16 bases between them. The CDR3 has 14 residues. DNA for the CDR3: TGTGCCAGCAGCGTAGGGGGGGCGTTGGATGGCTACACCTTC. Amino acids: CASSVGGALDGYTF. The whole variable domain, filled in from reference TRBV5-4 and TRBJ1-2, reads ETGVTQSPTHLIKTRGQQVTLRCSSQSGHNTVSWYQQALGQGPQFIFQYYREEENGRGNFPPRFSGLQFPNYSSELNVNALELDDSALYLCASSVGGALDGYTFGSGTRLTVV.

The chain joins TRBV5-1 to TRBJ1-4, with 9 bases aligning to TRBD1. V dropped 3 bases and J dropped 8; count of bases not matched to a gene: 14. Germline loops: CDR1 SGHRS, CDR2 YFSETQ. The CDR3 loop spans 17 amino acids. The CDR3 loop reads CASSSPGQGGGNEKLFF. The CDR3 DNA sequence: TGCGCCAGCAGCTCGCCGGGACAGGGAGGGGGTAACGAAAAACTGTTTTTT.

The V and J genes are TRBV6-5 and TRBJ2-3; 8 bases map to TRBD2. The germline V gene encodes CDR1 MNHEY and CDR2 SVGAGI. Trimming cost V 6 bases and J 5 bases; bases outside gene matches: 10. The CDR3 runs 15 residues. The CDR3 coding sequence is TGTGCCAGCAGCCCGGGACTAGTGTTCGGAGATACGCAGTATTTT. Its protein is CASSPGLVFGDTQYF.

A note on this clone: The junction and the germline gene differ at one end; a read error may be behind it. This sample also contains other DNA sequences that code for the same CDR3. J is TRBJ1-2 and V is TRBV10-3; D call uncertain. CDR1 ENHRY and CDR2 SYGVKD come from the germline V gene. This CDR3 is built from 13 residues. The CDR3 DNA reads TGCGCCATCAGTGAATATAGGAGTGTTGGCTACACCTTC. The encoded protein is CAISEYRSVGYTF.

The rearrangement uses TRBV19 and TRBJ1-1, with a weak D call TRBD1 (5 bases). This CDR3 spans 15 amino acids. Germline V lookup: CDR1 LNHDA, CDR2 SQIVND (reference sequence). Trimming pared 5 bases from V and 5 bases from J, leaving 18 bases between. CDR3 protein: CASSGSVQGRTEAFF. The CDR3 nucleotides read TGTGCCAGTAGTGGTTCGGTGCAGGGCAGGACTGAAGCTTTCTTT.

CDR3 DNA: TGTGCCAGCAGAGAGGGTCCGGGAGGCTACACCTTC. Translating gives CASREGPGGYTF. The chain combines TRBV6-4 with TRBJ1-2; D is undetermined. This CDR3 is 12 amino acids long. Germline CDR1 reads MRHNA; CDR2 reads SNTAGT. Trimming stripped 6 bases from V and 8 bases from J, with 13 bases between.

The chain uses TRBV9 and TRBJ1-5; D gene ambiguous. Germline CDR1 reads SGDLS; CDR2 reads YYNGEE. Trimming removed 0 bases from V and 2 bases from J, with 6 bases in between. This CDR3 region has 14 residues. CDR3 in amino acids: CASSVDSRNQPQHF. CDR3 nucleotides: TGTGCCAGCAGCGTAGACAGCCGCAATCAGCCCCAGCATTTT.

The chain's CDR3 is CASSLDRGGADTQYF. CDR3 bases: TGCGCCAGCAGCTTGGACCGGGGGGGCGCAGATACGCAGTATTTT. The chain carries TRBV5-1 and TRBJ2-3; 8 bases match TRBD2. V was pared by 0 bases and J by 4 bases, with 4 bases of the junction left unmatched. CDR1 and CDR2 (germline): SGHRS, YFSETQ. The CDR3 sequence is 15 residues long.

The chain's CDR3 is CASSPWTVNEQFF. The CDR3 DNA reads as TGTGCCAGCAGCCCCTGGACAGTAAATGAGCAGTTCTTC. The chain recombines TRBV3-1 (or the pseudogene TRBV3-2) with TRBJ2-1; perhaps TRBD1 as D (6 bases). V was shortened by 4 bases and J by 7 bases, with 11 bases between the two germline ends. Germline V gene lookup returns CDR1 LGHDT and CDR2 YNNKEL (reference sequence). CDR3 size: 13 residues.

The J gene is TRBJ2-1, the V gene TRBV3-1 (or the pseudogene TRBV3-2); TRBD2 agrees at 9 bases. The CDR3 covers 18 residues. The ends lost 0 bases at V and 2 bases at J; junction bases unmatched: 8. The germline V gene encodes CDR1 LGHDT and CDR2 YNNKEL (reference sequence). The CDR3: CASSQDIPAGGPYNEQFF. The CDR3 nucleotides are TGTGCCAGCAGCCAAGATATTCCGGCGGGGGGGCCCTACAATGAGCAGTTCTTC.

This sequence joins TRBV12-3 or TRBV12-4 and TRBJ2-5, with D possibly TRBD1 on 6 matching bases. Trimming shortened V by 8 bases and J by 5 bases, and 15 bases separated the two germline ends. This CDR3 is 13 amino acids long. CDR3 DNA: TGTGCCAGCTGTACAGGGCGGTCGGAGACCCAGTACTTC. Amino acid sequence: CASCTGRSETQYF.

The rearrangement links TRBV3-1 (or the pseudogene TRBV3-2) to TRBJ1-5; D uncertain. CDR3 length: 13 amino acids. The ends were cut back, 2 bases at V and 2 bases at J, with 4 bases in the middle. In germline, CDR1 is LGHDT, CDR2 YNNKEL (reference sequence). CDR3 protein: CASSQRGNQPQHF. The CDR3 nucleotides read TGTGCCAGCAGCCAACGGGGCAATCAGCCCCAGCATTTT.

V usage is TRBV16 and J usage is TRBJ2-3; a possible D gene is TRBD2 (5 bases). The CDR3 loop spans 15 amino acids. CDR1 is KGHSY and CDR2 is FQNENV in the germline V gene. V shed 0 bases and J shed 0 bases, with 7 bases lying between them. The CDR3 DNA is TGTGCCAGCAGCCAATCTAGGACTAGCACAGATACGCAGTATTTT. It encodes CASSQSRTSTDTQYF.

The rearrangement links TRBV29-1 to TRBJ1-2, with 7 bases that match TRBD1. Unmatched junction bases numbered 6, after V lost 6 bases and J lost 8 bases. CDR1 is SQVTM, CDR2 ANQGSEA, per germline. This CDR3 has 11 residues. In DNA form, the CDR3 reads TGCAGCGTCGGAGACAGGGAAGGCTACACCTTC. Translation: CSVGDREGYTF.

J is TRBJ1-3 and V is TRBV3-1 (or the pseudogene TRBV3-2), with D uncertain. Looked up from germline, CDR1 is LGHDT and CDR2 is YNNKEL (reference sequence). CDR3 length equals 14 residues. Trimming left V 1 base short and J 3 bases short, with 7 bases between. The DNA for the CDR3 is TGTGCCAGCAGCCAAGTTTACGGTGGAAACACCATATATTTT. This sequence encodes CASSQVYGGNTIYF.

J is TRBJ2-5 and V is TRBV21-1; TRBD2 is the table's D call, not checked against the DNA. TRBV21-1 is a listed pseudogene. The length of the CDR3 is 18 residues. The CDR3 DNA sequence: TGTGCCAGCAGCAAAGCGCGGAAGCGCTACCTCCCTCAAGAGACCCAGTACTTC. Protein: CASSKARKRYLPQETQYF.

The J gene is TRBJ1-2, the V gene TRBV29-1; 7 nucleotides match TRBD1. V was clipped by 4 bases and J by 13 bases; unmatched bases: 15. Germline assignment: CDR1 SQVTM and CDR2 ANQGSEA. The CDR3 covers 13 residues. The CDR3 spells CSVGTRTGHQPTF. The CDR3 nucleotides are TGCAGCGTTGGCACCCGGACAGGTCATCAGCCCACCTTC. Filled out from reference TRBV29-1 and TRBJ1-2, the complete variable domain reads SAVISQKPSRDICQRGTSLTIQCQVDSQVTMMFWYRQQPGQSLTLIATANQGSEATYESGFVIDKFPISRPNLTFSTLTVSNMSPEDSSIYLCSVGTRTGHQPTFGSGTRLTVV.

J is TRBJ2-3 and V is TRBV5-1; 7 nucleotides agree with TRBD2. The V segment lost 2 bases and the J segment 0 bases; nucleotides outside the gene matches: 6. Germline V gives CDR1 SGHRS, CDR2 YFSETQ. The CDR3 runs to 16 residues. CDR3 protein: CASSLDLSGSTDTQYF. CDR3 DNA: TGCGCCAGCAGCTTAGATCTTAGCGGGAGCACAGATACGCAGTATTTT.

The DNA of the CDR3 is TGTGCCAGCAGAACATCTCCCTACGAGCAGTACTTC. It is translated as CASRTSPYEQYF. The rearrangement joins TRBV28 to TRBJ2-7; D remains unclear. The CDR3 contains 12 residues. V lost 6 bases and J 2 bases, leaving 8 bases between the germline ends. The germline V gene encodes CDR1 MDHEN and CDR2 SYDVKM.

J is TRBJ2-1 and V is TRBV6-6, with a tentative D call TRBD2 (6 bases). V dropped 5 bases and J dropped 12 bases, with 17 bases sitting between them. The germline V gene has CDR1 MNHNY and CDR2 SVGAGI (reference sequence). CDR3 size: 13 residues. CDR3 in DNA: TGTGCCAGCAGTCCGTTAACAGCGGAGGGGCAGTTCTTC. This translates into CASSPLTAEGQFF.